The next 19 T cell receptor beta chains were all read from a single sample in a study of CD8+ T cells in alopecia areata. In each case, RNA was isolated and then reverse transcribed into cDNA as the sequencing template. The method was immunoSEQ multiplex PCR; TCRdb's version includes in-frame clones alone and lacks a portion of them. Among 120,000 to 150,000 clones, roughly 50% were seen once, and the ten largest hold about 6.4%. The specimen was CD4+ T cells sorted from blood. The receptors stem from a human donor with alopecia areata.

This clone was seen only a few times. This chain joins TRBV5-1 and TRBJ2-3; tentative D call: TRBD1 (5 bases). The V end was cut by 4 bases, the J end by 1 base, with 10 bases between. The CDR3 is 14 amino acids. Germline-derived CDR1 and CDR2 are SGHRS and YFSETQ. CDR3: CASSLGHGTDTQYF. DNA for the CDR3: TGCGCCAGCAGCCTCGGACACGGCACAGATACGCAGTATTTT.

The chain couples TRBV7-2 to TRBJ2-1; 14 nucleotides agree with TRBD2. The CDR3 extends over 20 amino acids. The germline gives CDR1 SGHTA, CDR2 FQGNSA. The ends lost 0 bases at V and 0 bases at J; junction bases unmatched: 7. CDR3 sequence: CASSLARGLAGESSYNEQFF. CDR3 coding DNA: TGTGCCAGCAGCTTAGCGCGGGGACTAGCGGGAGAGAGCTCCTACAATGAGCAGTTCTTC. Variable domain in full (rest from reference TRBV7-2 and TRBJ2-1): GAGVSQSPSNKVTEKGKDVELRCDPISGHTALYWYRQSLGQGLEFLIYFQGNSAPDKSGLPSDRFSAERTGGSVSTLTIQRTQQEDSAVYLCASSLARGLAGESSYNEQFFGPGTRLTVL.

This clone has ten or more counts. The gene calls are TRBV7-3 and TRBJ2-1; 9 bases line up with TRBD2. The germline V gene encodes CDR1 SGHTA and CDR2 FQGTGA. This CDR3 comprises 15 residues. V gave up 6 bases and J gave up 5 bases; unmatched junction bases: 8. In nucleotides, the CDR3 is TGTGCCAGCAGTCGTAGCGGGAGACAAAACAATGAGCAGTTCTTC. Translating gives CASSRSGRQNNEQFF.

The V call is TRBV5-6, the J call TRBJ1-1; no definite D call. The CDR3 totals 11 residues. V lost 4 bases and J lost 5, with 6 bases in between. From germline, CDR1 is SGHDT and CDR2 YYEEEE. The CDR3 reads CASSIYTEAFF. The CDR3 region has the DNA TGTGCCAGCAGCATTTATACTGAAGCTTTCTTT.

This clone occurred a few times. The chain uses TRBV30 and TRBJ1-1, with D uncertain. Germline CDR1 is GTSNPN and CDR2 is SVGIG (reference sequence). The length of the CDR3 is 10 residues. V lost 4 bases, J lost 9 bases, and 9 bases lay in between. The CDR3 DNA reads TGTGCCTGGATATTCGTTAAAGCTTTCTTT. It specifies CAWIFVKAFF.

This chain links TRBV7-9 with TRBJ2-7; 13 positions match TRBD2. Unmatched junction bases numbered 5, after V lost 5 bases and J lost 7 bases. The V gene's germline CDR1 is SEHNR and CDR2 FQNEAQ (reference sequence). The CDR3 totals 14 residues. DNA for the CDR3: TGTGCCAGCAGCCGAATACTAGCGGGAGGGGAGCAGTACTTC. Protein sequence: CASSRILAGGEQYF. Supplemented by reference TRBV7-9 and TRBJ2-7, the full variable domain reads DTGVSQNPRHKITKRGQNVTFRCDPISEHNRLYWYRQTLGQGPEFLTYFQNEAQLEKSRLLSDRFSAERPKGSFSTLEIQRTEQGDSAMYLCASSRILAGGEQYFGPGTRLTVT.

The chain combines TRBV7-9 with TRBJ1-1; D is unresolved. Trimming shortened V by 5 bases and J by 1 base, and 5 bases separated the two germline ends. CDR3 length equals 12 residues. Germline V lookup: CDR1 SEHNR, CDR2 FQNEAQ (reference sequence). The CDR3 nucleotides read TGTGCCAGCAGCGGGAGGAACACTGAAGCTTTCTTT. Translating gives CASSGRNTEAFF.

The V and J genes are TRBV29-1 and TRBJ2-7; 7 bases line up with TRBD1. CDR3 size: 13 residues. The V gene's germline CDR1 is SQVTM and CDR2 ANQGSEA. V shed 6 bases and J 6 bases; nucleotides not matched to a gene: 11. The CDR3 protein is CSVAGTVFVEQYF. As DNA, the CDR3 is TGCAGCGTAGCCGGGACAGTCTTTGTCGAGCAGTACTTC.

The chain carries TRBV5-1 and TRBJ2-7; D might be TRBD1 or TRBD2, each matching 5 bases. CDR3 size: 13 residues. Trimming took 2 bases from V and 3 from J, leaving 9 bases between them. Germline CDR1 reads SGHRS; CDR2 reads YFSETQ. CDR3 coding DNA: TGCGCCAGCAGCTTCAGGGAGAGCTACGAGCAGTACTTC. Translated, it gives CASSFRESYEQYF. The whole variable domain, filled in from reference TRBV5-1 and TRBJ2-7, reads KAGVTQTPRYLIKTRGQQVTLSCSPISGHRSVSWYQQTPGQGLQFLFEYFSETQRNKGNFPGRFSGRQFSNSRSEMNVSTLELGDSALYLCASSFRESYEQYFGPGTRLTVT.

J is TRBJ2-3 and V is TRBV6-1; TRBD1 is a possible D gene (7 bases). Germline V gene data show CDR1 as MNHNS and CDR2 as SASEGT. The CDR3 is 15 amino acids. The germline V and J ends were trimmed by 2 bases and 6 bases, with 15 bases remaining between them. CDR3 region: CASSEQGQGGDTQYF. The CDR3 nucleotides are TGTGCCAGCAGTGAACAAGGTCAGGGGGGCGATACGCAGTATTTT.

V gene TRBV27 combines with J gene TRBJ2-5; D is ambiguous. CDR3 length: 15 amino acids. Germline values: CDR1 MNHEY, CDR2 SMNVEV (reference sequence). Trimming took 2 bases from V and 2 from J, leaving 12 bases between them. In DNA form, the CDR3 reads TGTGCCAGCAGTTTAAGGAATCCGAGGCAAGAGACCCAGTACTTC. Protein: CASSLRNPRQETQYF.

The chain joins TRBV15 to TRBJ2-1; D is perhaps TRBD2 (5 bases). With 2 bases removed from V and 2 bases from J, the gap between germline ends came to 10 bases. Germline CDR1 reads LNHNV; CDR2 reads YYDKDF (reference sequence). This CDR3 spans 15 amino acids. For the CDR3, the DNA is TGTGCCACCAGCAGAACGAGGACTCCCTACAATGAGCAGTTCTTC. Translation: CATSRTRTPYNEQFF.

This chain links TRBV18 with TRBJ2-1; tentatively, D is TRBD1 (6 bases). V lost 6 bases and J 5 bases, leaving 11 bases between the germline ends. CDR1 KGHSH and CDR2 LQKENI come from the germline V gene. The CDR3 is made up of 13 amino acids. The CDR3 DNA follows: TGTGCCAGCTCTCCCCGGACAGACAATGAGCAGTTCTTC. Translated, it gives CASSPRTDNEQFF.

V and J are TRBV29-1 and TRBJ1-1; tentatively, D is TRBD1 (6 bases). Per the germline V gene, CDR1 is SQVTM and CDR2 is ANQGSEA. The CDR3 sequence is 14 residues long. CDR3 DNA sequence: TGCAGTGCTGAGGATCAGGGGATGAACACTGAAGCTTTCTTT. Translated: CSAEDQGMNTEAFF.

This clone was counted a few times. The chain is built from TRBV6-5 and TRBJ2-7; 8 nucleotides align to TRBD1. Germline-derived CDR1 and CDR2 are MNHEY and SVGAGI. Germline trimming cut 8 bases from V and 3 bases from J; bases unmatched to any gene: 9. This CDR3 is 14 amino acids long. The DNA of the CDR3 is TGTGCCAGCGGACCCGGACAGGGACTCTACGAGCAGTACTTC. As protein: CASGPGQGLYEQYF.

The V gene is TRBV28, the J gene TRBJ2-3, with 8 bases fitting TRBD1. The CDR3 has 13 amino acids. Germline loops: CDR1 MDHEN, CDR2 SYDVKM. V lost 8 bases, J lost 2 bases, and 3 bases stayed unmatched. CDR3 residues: CASAGQDTDTQYF. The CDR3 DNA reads TGTGCCAGCGCGGGACAGGACACAGATACGCAGTATTTT.

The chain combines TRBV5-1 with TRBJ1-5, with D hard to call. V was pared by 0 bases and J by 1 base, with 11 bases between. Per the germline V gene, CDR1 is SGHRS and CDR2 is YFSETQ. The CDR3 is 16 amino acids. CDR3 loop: CASSLAEFSSNQPQHF. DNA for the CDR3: TGCGCCAGCAGCTTGGCGGAGTTCTCGAGCAATCAGCCCCAGCATTTT.

The CDR3 DNA is TGCGCCAGCAGCTGGCGGGGTGACCAAGAGACCCAGTACTTC. Protein: CASSWRGDQETQYF. The chain has TRBV5-1 and TRBJ2-5; D is possibly TRBD2 (6 bases). Germline loops: CDR1 SGHRS, CDR2 YFSETQ. V lost 3 bases, J lost 0 bases, and 9 bases lay in between. This CDR3 region has 14 residues.

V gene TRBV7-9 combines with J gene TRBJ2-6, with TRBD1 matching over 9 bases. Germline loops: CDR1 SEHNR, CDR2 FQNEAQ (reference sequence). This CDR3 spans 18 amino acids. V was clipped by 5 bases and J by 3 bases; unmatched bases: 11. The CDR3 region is CASSAPGTGFGGANVLTF. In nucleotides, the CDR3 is TGTGCCAGCAGCGCCCCCGGGACAGGGTTTGGTGGGGCCAACGTCCTGACTTTC.